This T cell receptor (beta chain) was documented in a study of cytomegalovirus exposure and HLA in healthy donors. The study's findings and limits: Specificity of a few CMV-associated chains for CMV antigens was verified in vitro. The study designated some 180 TCR beta chains cytomegalovirus-associated.

This CDR3 comprises 13 residues. Between the trimmed V and J ends, which lost 8 bases and 2 bases, there was a span of 13 bases. Germline CDR1 MDHEN, CDR2 SYDVKM. Method: immunoSEQ multiplex PCR; TCRdb's copy keeps in-frame clones and lacks some. The data contain about 240,000 clones, about 86% of them seen just once; the ten biggest clones take up roughly 1.2%. Worth noting for this clone: Its antigen is still unknown.

The sequenced sample consisted of PBMCs. The TCR comes from a woman in her 30s in good health and CMV-seropositive. J is TRBJ2-7 and V is TRBV28; a weak D match, TRBD1 (5 bases). In DNA form, the CDR3 reads TGTGCCAGCGGCAGGGTGGCCCCCTACGAGCAGTACTTC. Translated: CASGRVAPYEQYF.